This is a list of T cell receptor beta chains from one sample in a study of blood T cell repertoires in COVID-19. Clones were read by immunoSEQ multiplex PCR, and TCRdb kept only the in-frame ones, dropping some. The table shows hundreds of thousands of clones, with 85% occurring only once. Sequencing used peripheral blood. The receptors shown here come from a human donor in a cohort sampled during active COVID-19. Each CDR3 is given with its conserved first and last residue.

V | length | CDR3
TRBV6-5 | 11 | CASHGNTEAFF
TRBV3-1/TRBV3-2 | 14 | CASREGAGYTEAFF
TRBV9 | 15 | CASSPHSGQTETQYF
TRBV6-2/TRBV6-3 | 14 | CASSYSGSNTEAFF
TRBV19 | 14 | CASKDHTGSGTQYF
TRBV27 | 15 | CASSSRGSGANVLTF
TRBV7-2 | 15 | CASSAAGFSGNTIYF
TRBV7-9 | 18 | CASSPGQIQSSYNSPLHF
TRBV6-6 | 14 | CASSYSNSNEKLFF
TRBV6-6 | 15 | CASSRRTGANTEAFF
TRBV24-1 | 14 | CATSGQGAGQPQHF
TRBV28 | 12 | CASSLTEYGYTF
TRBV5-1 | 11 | CASSHSYEQYF
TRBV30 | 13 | CAWGPGGSETQYF
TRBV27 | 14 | CASSPLTGNYGYTF
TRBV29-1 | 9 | CSVDDGYTF
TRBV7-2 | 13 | CASSLRGTGELFF
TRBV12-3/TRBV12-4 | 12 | CASSPGGYGYTF
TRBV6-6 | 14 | CASRTTTGNYGYTF
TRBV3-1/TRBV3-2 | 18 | CASSQFEAGVSGANVLTF
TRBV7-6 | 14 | CASSRSGSTYEQYF
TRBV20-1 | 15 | CSASDLRGTHYGYTF
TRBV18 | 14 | CASSRSSGANVLTF
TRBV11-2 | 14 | CASSPGQFTDTQYF
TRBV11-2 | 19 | CASSLDAARETSSNQPQHF
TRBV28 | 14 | CASSRTALDYGYTF
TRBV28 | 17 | CASSPSSWGRSGNEQFF
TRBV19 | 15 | CASSIVSGGPGELFF
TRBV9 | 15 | CASSVAGLPNEKLFF
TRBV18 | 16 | CASSPRLDTENTEAFF
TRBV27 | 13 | CASSPGVGYEQYF
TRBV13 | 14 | CASSPPTSNHEQYF
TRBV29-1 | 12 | CSVGLERDTQYF
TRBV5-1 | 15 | CASSLGGRINQPQHF
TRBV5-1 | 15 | CASSLARQGADTQYF
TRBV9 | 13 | CASSVVETDTQYF
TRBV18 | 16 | CASSTGTSGRANVLTF
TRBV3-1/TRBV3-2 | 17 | CASSQWTSGVSTDTQYF
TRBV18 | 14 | CASSPGLSTDTQYF
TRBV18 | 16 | CASSLLLSRFQETQYF
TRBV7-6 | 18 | CASSQRRLAGGGTGELFF